The 15 T cell receptor beta chains reported below all come from one sample, sequenced in a study of T cell responses to AZD1222 COVID-19 vaccine. Some clones are missing from TCRdb's copy, which holds only in-frame ones; the method was immunoSEQ multiplex PCR. The table has under 110,000 clones, roughly 91% seen once; the top ten hold less than 10%. The sequencing used peripheral blood, collected 28 days after the second AZD1222 dose. The receptors derive from an adult who received the AZD1222 COVID-19 vaccine.

This clone came up once. J is TRBJ1-3 and V is TRBV19; 9 positions match TRBD1. CDR1 and CDR2 from the germline V gene are LNHDA and SQIVND (reference sequence). The CDR3 has 15 residues. Trimming took 5 bases from V and 2 from J; bases not matched to a gene: 4. In DNA form, the CDR3 reads TGTGCCAGTAGTGCGGGACAGGGACCTGGAAACACCATATATTTT. Protein: CASSAGQGPGNTIYF.

This clone was detected once. This chain uses TRBV11-2 with TRBJ1-1, with D perhaps matching TRBD1 (5 bases). The CDR3 contains 17 residues. The ends were cut back, 3 bases at V and 1 base at J, with 18 bases in the middle. Germline V gene data show CDR1 as SGHAT and CDR2 as FQNNGV. CDR3 residues: CASSLGQGEWGNTEAFF. The DNA of the CDR3 is TGTGCCAGCAGCTTGGGGCAGGGAGAGTGGGGGAACACTGAAGCTTTCTTT.

The chain carries TRBV2 and TRBJ2-6; D gene ambiguous. Germline V gives CDR1 SNHLY, CDR2 FYNNEI. Trimming removed 6 bases at V and 2 bases at J, with 2 bases between. The CDR3 loop spans 12 amino acids. CDR3 sequence (DNA): TGTGCCAGCAGGGCTGGGGCCAACGTCCTGACTTTC. It is translated as CASRAGANVLTF.

The chain uses TRBV5-6 and TRBJ1-1; a possible D gene is TRBD1 (6 bases). CDR1 is SGHDT, CDR2 YYEEEE, per germline. Trimming cost V 2 bases and J 1 base, with 12 bases left between them. This CDR3 has 15 residues. The CDR3 DNA sequence: TGTGCCAGCAGCTTTGGGGGGCTTAGGAACACTGAAGCTTTCTTT. Protein sequence: CASSFGGLRNTEAFF.

This clone has a single count. The gene calls are TRBV13 and TRBJ2-3; possibly TRBD2 for D (5 bases). This CDR3 is built from 17 residues. Trimming removed 6 bases from V and 4 bases from J, with 23 bases in between. Looked up from germline, CDR1 is PRHDT and CDR2 is FYEKMQ (reference sequence). For the CDR3, the DNA is TGTGCCAGCAGATCGGGATCCGGGTCATGGGCACCAGATACGCAGTATTTT. It translates to CASRSGSGSWAPDTQYF. The full variable domain, rest sourced from reference TRBV13 and TRBJ2-3, is AAGVIQSPRHLIKEKRETATLKCYPIPRHDTVYWYQQGPGQDPQFLISFYEKMQSDKGSIPDRFSAQQFSDYHSELNMSSLELGDSALYFCASRSGSGSWAPDTQYFGPGTRLTVL.

The V gene is TRBV29-1, the J gene TRBJ1-1, with D uncertain. The V end lost 4 bases, the J end lost 4 bases, and 13 bases lay between the germline ends. Germline CDR1 SQVTM, CDR2 ANQGSEA. This CDR3 contains 13 residues. CDR3 amino acids: CSVVTVKATEAFF. CDR3 coding DNA: TGCAGCGTTGTAACCGTAAAAGCCACTGAAGCTTTCTTT.

The J gene is TRBJ2-2, the V gene TRBV30, with D perhaps assigned TRBD1 or TRBD2 (5 bases each). Trimming removed 1 base at V and 4 bases at J, with 10 bases between. CDR1 and CDR2 (germline): GTSNPN, SVGIG (reference sequence). The CDR3 sequence is 14 residues long. The CDR3 spells CAWSDGAATGELFF. The CDR3 nucleotides are TGTGCCTGGAGTGACGGGGCGGCCACCGGGGAGCTGTTTTTT.

This chain connects TRBV6-5 to TRBJ2-5; possibly TRBD2 for D (5 bases). Germline V gives CDR1 MNHEY, CDR2 SVGAGI. This CDR3 spans 13 amino acids. V gave up 6 bases and J gave up 3 bases, with 11 bases separating them. The CDR3 reads CASRRAGEETQYF. For the CDR3, the DNA is TGTGCCAGCAGAAGGGCGGGCGAAGAGACCCAGTACTTC.

This clone was found once. This chain uses TRBV4-3 with TRBJ1-3; D is perhaps TRBD1 (5 bases). Germline V gives CDR1 LGHNA, CDR2 YSLEER. This CDR3 has 18 amino acids. V shed 4 bases and J shed 3 bases, with 22 bases lying between them. The CDR3 here is CASSLVLSGGSDGNTIYF. The CDR3 DNA reads TGCGCCAGCAGCCTTGTCCTAAGCGGGGGAAGCGATGGAAACACCATATATTTT.

This sequence joins TRBV10-1 and TRBJ1-6; D unresolved. The germline V and J ends were trimmed by 3 bases and 9 bases, with 15 bases remaining between them. Germline CDR1 reads WNHNN; CDR2 reads SYGVQD (reference sequence). CDR3 length equals 15 residues. The CDR3 sequence is CASSEYTGSSSPLHF. DNA for the CDR3: TGCGCCAGCAGTGAATACACGGGAAGTTCTTCACCCCTCCACTTT.

This clone is a singleton in its sample. The chain recombines TRBV19 with TRBJ1-4; 9 bases match TRBD1. The length of the CDR3 is 14 residues. Germline V gene sequence: CDR1 LNHDA, CDR2 SQIVND (reference sequence). With V trimmed by 5 bases and J by 7 bases, 5 bases remained unmatched. The CDR3 region has the DNA TGTGCCAGTAGTCCCACAGGGGGCGTTGAAAAACTGTTTTTT. Its protein is CASSPTGGVEKLFF.

V usage is TRBV7-2 and J usage is TRBJ2-5; TRBD2 aligns across 7 bases. The trim removed 5 bases at V and 5 bases at J, leaving 8 bases unmatched. The CDR3 extends over 14 amino acids. Germline lookup yields CDR1 SGHTA and CDR2 FQGNSA. CDR3 bases: TGTGCCAGCAGCCCGACCTACGGGGGGGAGACCCAGTACTTC. It encodes CASSPTYGGETQYF.

This chain connects TRBV19 to TRBJ1-3; a weak D match, TRBD1 (6 bases). Germline lookup yields CDR1 LNHDA and CDR2 SQIVND (reference sequence). This CDR3 is 15 amino acids long. Trimming took off 5 bases at V and 0 bases at J, with 11 bases between the two ends. CDR3 protein: CASSQGQSSGNTIYF. CDR3 in DNA: TGTGCCAGTAGTCAAGGACAGAGCTCTGGAAACACCATATATTTT.

The chain recombines TRBV7-8 with TRBJ1-1, with 8 bases aligning to TRBD1. The junction had 2 bases not matched to a gene; V was cut back by 4 bases and J by 1 base. The CDR3 has 14 amino acids. Germline loops: CDR1 SGHVS, CDR2 FQNEAQ. The chain's CDR3 is CASSYGTGNTEAFF. In DNA form, the CDR3 reads TGTGCCAGCAGCTACGGGACAGGGAACACTGAAGCTTTCTTT.

In its sample, this clone ranks as medium-sized (0.01 to 0.1%). This chain connects TRBV27 to TRBJ2-2; D is ambiguous. This CDR3 has 14 amino acids. Germline-derived CDR1 and CDR2 are MNHEY and SMNVEV (reference sequence). The V end lost 6 bases, the J end lost 6 bases, and 14 bases lay between the germline ends. The CDR3 coding sequence is TGTGCCAGCAGGCCTTCGGTCGGGTCCGGGGAGCTGTTTTTT. Its protein product is CASRPSVGSGELFF.